The clone carrying this T cell receptor beta chain was observed a few times. The DNA is left out, because the CDR3 cannot be placed on it with certainty; the CDR3 is given as TCRdb lists it. TCRdb reprocessed the 5' RACE reads with MiXCR, giving one entry per CDR3 protein. The table includes about 460,000 distinct CDR3 sequences, approximately 15% detected once. The CDR3 comprises 15 residues, both ends counted. These data belong to a study of identical twins. The sample was also linked to a second study, of yellow fever vaccine responses in identical twins.

V usage is TRBV21-1 and J usage is TRBJ2-3; TRBD1, as called in the table, went unchecked against the DNA. TRBV21-1 is deemed a pseudogene. Sequenced material: CD4+ T cells sorted from blood. The sequence derives from a woman aged 18-35 years in good health. This chain's CDR3 is CASHAWGQGADTQYF.